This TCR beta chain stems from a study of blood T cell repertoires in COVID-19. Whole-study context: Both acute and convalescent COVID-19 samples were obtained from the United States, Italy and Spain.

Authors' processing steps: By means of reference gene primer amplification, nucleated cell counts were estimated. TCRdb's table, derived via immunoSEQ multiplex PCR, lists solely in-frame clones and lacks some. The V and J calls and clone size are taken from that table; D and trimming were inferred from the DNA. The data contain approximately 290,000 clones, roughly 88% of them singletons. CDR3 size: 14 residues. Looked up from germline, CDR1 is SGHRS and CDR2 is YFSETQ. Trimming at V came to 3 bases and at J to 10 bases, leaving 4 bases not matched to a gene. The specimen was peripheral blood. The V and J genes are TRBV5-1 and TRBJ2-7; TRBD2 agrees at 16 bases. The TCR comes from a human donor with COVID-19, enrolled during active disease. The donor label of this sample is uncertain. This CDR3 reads CASSSGLAGGLQYF. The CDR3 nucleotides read TGCGCCAGCAGCTCGGGACTAGCGGGAGGGCTACAGTACTTC.